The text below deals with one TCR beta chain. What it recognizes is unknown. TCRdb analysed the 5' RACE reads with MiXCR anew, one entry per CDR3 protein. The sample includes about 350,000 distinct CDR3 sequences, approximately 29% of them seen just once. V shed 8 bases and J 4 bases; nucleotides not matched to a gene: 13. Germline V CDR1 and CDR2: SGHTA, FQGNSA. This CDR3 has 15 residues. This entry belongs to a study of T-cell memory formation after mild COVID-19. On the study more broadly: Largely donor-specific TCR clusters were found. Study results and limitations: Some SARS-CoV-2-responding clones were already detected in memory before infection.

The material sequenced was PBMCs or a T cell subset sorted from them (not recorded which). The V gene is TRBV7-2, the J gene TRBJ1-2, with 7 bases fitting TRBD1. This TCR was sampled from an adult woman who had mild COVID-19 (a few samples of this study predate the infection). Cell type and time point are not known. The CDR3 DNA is TGTGCCAGCCGGCCGATGGTAGGGGGCGCCTATGGCTACACCTTC. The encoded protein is CASRPMVGGAYGYTF.